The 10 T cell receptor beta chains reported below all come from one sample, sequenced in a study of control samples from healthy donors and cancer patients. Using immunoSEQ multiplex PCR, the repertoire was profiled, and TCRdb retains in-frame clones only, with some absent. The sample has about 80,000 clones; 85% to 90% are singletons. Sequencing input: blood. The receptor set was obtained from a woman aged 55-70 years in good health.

The CDR3 reads CASRPLSTGANTEAFF. The CDR3 coding sequence is TGTGCCAGCAGACCACTCTCCACAGGGGCAAACACTGAAGCTTTCTTT. V gene TRBV14 combines with J gene TRBJ1-1, with TRBD1 matching over 7 bases. The CDR3 is made up of 16 amino acids. V gave up 6 bases and J gave up 2 bases; unmatched junction bases: 12. CDR1 and CDR2 from the germline V gene are SGHDN and FVKESK.

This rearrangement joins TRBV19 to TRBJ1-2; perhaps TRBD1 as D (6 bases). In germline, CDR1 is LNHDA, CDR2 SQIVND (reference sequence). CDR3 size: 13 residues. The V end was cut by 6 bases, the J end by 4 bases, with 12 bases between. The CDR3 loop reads CASRSTGSYGYTF. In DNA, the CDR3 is TGTGCCAGTAGATCGACAGGCTCCTATGGCTACACCTTC.

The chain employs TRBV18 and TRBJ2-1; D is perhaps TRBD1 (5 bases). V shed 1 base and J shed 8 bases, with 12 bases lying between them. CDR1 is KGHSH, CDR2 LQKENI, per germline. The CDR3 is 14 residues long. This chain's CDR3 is CASSPQTASHEQFF. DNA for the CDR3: TGTGCCAGCTCACCACAGACAGCGTCCCATGAGCAGTTCTTC. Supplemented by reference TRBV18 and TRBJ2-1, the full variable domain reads NAGVMQNPRHLVRRRGQEARLRCSPMKGHSHVYWYRQLPEEGLKFMVYLQKENIIDESGMPKERFSAEFPKEGPSILRIQQVVRGDSAAYFCASSPQTASHEQFFGPGTRLTVL.

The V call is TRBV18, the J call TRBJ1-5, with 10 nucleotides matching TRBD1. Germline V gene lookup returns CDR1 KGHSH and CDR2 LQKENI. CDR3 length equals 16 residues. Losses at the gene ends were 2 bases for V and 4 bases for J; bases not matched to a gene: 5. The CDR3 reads CASSPAPGQGNQPQHF. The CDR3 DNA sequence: TGTGCCAGCTCACCAGCACCGGGACAGGGGAATCAGCCCCAGCATTTT.

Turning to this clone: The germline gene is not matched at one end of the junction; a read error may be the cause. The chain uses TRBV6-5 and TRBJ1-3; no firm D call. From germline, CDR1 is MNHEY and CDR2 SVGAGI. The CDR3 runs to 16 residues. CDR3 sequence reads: CASSYSKSRSVNTIYF. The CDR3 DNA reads TGTGCCAGCAGTTACTCGAAGTCCCGCTCTGTAAACACCATATATTTT.

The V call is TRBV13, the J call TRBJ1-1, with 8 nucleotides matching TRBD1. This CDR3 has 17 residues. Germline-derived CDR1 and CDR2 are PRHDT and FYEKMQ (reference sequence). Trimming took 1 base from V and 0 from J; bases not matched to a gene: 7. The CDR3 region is CASSLARGLLLNTEAFF. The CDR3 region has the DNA TGTGCCAGCAGCTTAGCCAGGGGGCTACTATTGAACACTGAAGCTTTCTTT.

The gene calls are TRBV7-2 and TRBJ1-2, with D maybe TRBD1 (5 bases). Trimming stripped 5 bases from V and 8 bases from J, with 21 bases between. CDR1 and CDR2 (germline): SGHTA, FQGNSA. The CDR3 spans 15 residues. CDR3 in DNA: TGTGCCAGCAGCCCCCTATACTGGGACGCAGGAGGCTACACCTTC. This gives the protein CASSPLYWDAGGYTF.

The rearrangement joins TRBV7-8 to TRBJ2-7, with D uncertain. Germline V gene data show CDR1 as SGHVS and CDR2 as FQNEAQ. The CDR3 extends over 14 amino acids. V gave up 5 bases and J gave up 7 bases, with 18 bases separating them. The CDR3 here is CASSPGPLTGEQYF. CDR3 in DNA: TGTGCCAGCAGCCCCGGACCCCTTACCGGGGAGCAGTACTTC.

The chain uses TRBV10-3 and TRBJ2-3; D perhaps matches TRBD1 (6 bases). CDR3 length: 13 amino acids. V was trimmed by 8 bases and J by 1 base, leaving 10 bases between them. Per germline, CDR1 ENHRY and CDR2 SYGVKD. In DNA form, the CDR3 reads TGTGCCATCGTGGGGGCTGGCACAGATACGCAGTATTTT. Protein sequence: CAIVGAGTDTQYF.

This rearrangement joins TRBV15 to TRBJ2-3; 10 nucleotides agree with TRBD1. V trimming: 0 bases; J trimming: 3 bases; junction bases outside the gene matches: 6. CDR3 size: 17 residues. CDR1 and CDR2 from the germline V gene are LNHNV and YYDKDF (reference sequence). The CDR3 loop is CATSRDLRTGGTDTQYF. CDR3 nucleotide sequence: TGTGCCACCAGCAGAGATCTGAGGACAGGGGGGACAGATACGCAGTATTTT.